This T cell receptor (beta chain) was obtained from a study of shared clonotypes between healthy human individuals. Across the whole study: The donor pool was made up of two women and three men aged 18 to 49. Donors had three CD4 naive, three CD4 memory, two CD8 naive and one CD8 memory plate apiece.

Libraries were prepared by immunoSEQ multiplex PCR; TCRdb keeps only in-frame clonotypes and omits some of them. The data hold about 670,000 clones, with more than 70% observed a single time. Trimming left V 0 bases short and J 5 bases short, with 14 bases between. This CDR3 has 16 amino acids. Per the germline V gene, CDR1 is SGHVS and CDR2 is FQNEAQ. The receptor's source is a woman aged 30 to 39 in good health. Sequenced sample: memory CD4+ T cells sorted from blood. Subset noted: CD45RA-negative fraction. This chain uses TRBV7-8 with TRBJ2-1, with D unclear. CDR3 nucleotides: TGTGCCAGCAGCTTAGCCCGGGCAGGTAAGGACAATGAGCAGTTCTTC. Its protein product is CASSLARAGKDNEQFF.